Listed below are T cell receptor beta chains from one sample, sequenced in a study of blood T cell repertoires in COVID-19. Method: immunoSEQ multiplex PCR; TCRdb's copy keeps in-frame clones and lacks some. This table has approximately 140,000 clones, approximately 86% appearing once. The specimen sequenced was PBMCs or T cells enriched from blood (not recorded which). Receptors originate from a woman in her 50s who had recovered from COVID-19. Both conserved end residues are part of each CDR3. The D gene is left open where the match is weak. Not all rows give a size; the values are once, few, many and, for expanded clones, a class.

DNA | CDR3 | D | size | J | V
TGTGCCAGCAGTTCCTGGGGGGGGTATGGCTACACCTTC | CASSSWGGYGYTF | NA | NA | TRBJ1-2 | TRBV6-6
TGCGCCAGCAGCATCGACAGGGTCGGGAAGCCTGAAGCTTTCTTT | CASSIDRVGKPEAFF | TRBD1 | NA | TRBJ1-1 | TRBV10-2
TGTGCCAGCAGCTTGGGATTGACAGGGGGGGACAATGAGCAGTTCTTC | CASSLGLTGGDNEQFF | TRBD1 | NA | TRBJ2-1 | TRBV5-4
TGTGCCAGCCACCGTACAGATCCTGGAAACACCATATATTTT | CASHRTDPGNTIYF | NA | NA | TRBJ1-3 | TRBV21-1
TGTGCCAGCAGCTTATCCAGGCGACAGGGTTCACCCCTCCACTTT | CASSLSRRQGSPLHF | TRBD1 | NA | TRBJ1-6 | TRBV14
TGTGCCAGCTCTCGTACAGGGGCGGGCGAGCAGTACTTC | CASSRTGAGEQYF | TRBD1 | NA | TRBJ2-7 | TRBV18
TGTGCCAGCAGGCAAACAGCGGCTTTTCCCTATGGCTACACCTTC | CASRQTAAFPYGYTF | NA | NA | TRBJ1-2 | TRBV6-5
TGCGCCAGCAATGGGGGGGATGTATGGAGCTACACCTTC | CASNGGDVWSYTF | NA | NA | TRBJ1-2 | TRBV5-1
TGTGCCAGCAGCGAAAACCCCGGGACAGGATATTGGGAGCAGTACTTC | CASSENPGTGYWEQYF | TRBD1 | NA | TRBJ2-7 | TRBV11-2
TGCGCCAGCAGTGAGTCCCGACATGGAAACAATGAGCAGTTCTTC | CASSESRHGNNEQFF | NA | NA | TRBJ2-1 | TRBV10-2
TGTGCCAGCTCCCTTAGAGGAGGGGATATGGGACGGGTGACTGAAGCTTTCTTT | CASSLRGGDMGRVTEAFF | NA | NA | TRBJ1-1 | TRBV11-2
TGTGCCACCGCAAGAGAGGGGGCGAGGGTGGAGACCCAGTACTTC | CATAREGARVETQYF | TRBD1 | NA | TRBJ2-5 | TRBV6-5
TGTGCCAGCTCACCGACTAGCGGGCGATACAATGAGCAGTTCTTC | CASSPTSGRYNEQFF | TRBD2 | NA | TRBJ2-1 | TRBV18
TGTGCCAGCAGCCAAGTCGGAGGGAACGAGCAGTACTTC | CASSQVGGNEQYF | NA | NA | TRBJ2-7 | TRBV14
TGTGCCAGTAGTATAGGGCAGGGGGCGACTCTGGAGCAGTACTTC | CASSIGQGATLEQYF | TRBD1 | NA | TRBJ2-7 | TRBV19
TGTGCCAGCAGCCGAGGACAGGGGGCTTCGGGGGAGCAGTACTTC | CASSRGQGASGEQYF | TRBD1 | NA | TRBJ2-7 | TRBV7-8
TGTGCCAGTAGTATGGCGGACAGGGTTGAAAAACTGTTTTTT | CASSMADRVEKLFF | TRBD1 | NA | TRBJ1-4 | TRBV19
TGTGCCAGCAGCTTCCAGGACAGATACGAGCAGTACTTC | CASSFQDRYEQYF | NA | NA | TRBJ2-7 | TRBV5-6
TGCAGTGCTAGTCCGGGACACCGCTCCTACGAGCAGTACTTC | CSASPGHRSYEQYF | NA | NA | TRBJ2-7 | TRBV20-1
TGTGCCAGCAGTCCTACAAATCGGGGGTTAATTGATAACACTGAAGCTTTCTTT | CASSPTNRGLIDNTEAFF | NA | NA | TRBJ1-1 | TRBV7-9
TGTGCCAGCAGCCAAGTAACTAGCACAGATACGCAGTATTTT | CASSQVTSTDTQYF | NA | NA | TRBJ2-3 | TRBV3-1/TRBV3-2
TGTGCCAGCAGCTTATACGGGTCCACCGGGGAGCTGTTTTTT | CASSLYGSTGELFF | NA | few | TRBJ2-2 | TRBV7-8
TGCGCCAGCAGCTGGGGGGAGGCTACTGCTGAAGCTTTCTTT | CASSWGEATAEAFF | NA | NA | TRBJ1-1 | TRBV5-1
TGTGCCAGTAGAGTCGGGACAGGGGAGACCCAGTACTTC | CASRVGTGETQYF | TRBD1 | NA | TRBJ2-5 | TRBV19
TGTGCCAGCAGCTTCGAGTCCTACGAGCAGTACTTC | CASSFESYEQYF | NA | NA | TRBJ2-7 | TRBV11-2
TGTGCCAGCTCACCAGACAGTCAGGATACGCAGTATTTT | CASSPDSQDTQYF | NA | NA | TRBJ2-3 | TRBV18
TGTGCCAGTATGAGGCAGGGTGGTTCACCCCTCCACTTT | CASMRQGGSPLHF | NA | once | TRBJ1-6 | TRBV19
TGTGCCAGCAGCTTAGGGGGCCTTTCCGACAGTTGGGGTCAAAAACTGTTTTTT | CASSLGGLSDSWGQKLFF | NA | NA | TRBJ1-4 | TRBV7-8
TGTGCCAGCAGCATCCCCCGGGACAGGGGTGTTGAAAAACTGTTTTTT | CASSIPRDRGVEKLFF | TRBD1 | NA | TRBJ1-4 | TRBV7-2
TGTGCCAGCAGCGTAGCACTAGGGAATGAGCAGTTCTTC | CASSVALGNEQFF | NA | NA | TRBJ2-1 | TRBV9
TGTGCTAGCAGCTTACTAGCGGGGGGGCGGGCAGATACGCAGTATTTT | CASSLLAGGRADTQYF | TRBD2 | NA | TRBJ2-3 | TRBV7-7
TGTGCCAGCAGCCAGGACAGGGCTCAGCCCCAGCATTTT | CASSQDRAQPQHF | TRBD1 | NA | TRBJ1-5 | TRBV3-1/TRBV3-2
TGTGCCAGCAGCTTACCTCGACAGGGGGCTTCGACACCCCTCCACTTT | CASSLPRQGASTPLHF | TRBD1 | NA | TRBJ1-6 | TRBV11-3
TGTGCCAGCAGCAAAAGGGAAGGGGGCACAGATACGCAGTATTTT | CASSKREGGTDTQYF | NA | NA | TRBJ2-3 | TRBV27
TGTGCCACCAGCAGAGTGGGTTGGGCGGGAAGAAATAGCAATCAGCCCCAGCATTTT | CATSRVGWAGRNSNQPQHF | NA | NA | TRBJ1-5 | TRBV15
TGCAGTGCTAGTCGCAGGGCCACTGAAGCTTTCTTT | CSASRRATEAFF | NA | NA | TRBJ1-1 | TRBV20-1
TGTGCCAGTAGTATAACTCTGACAGGGGGGTATGGCTACACCTTC | CASSITLTGGYGYTF | TRBD1 | NA | TRBJ1-2 | TRBV19
TGTGCCAGCAGCTTAGTCGGGAGCACAGATACGCAGTATTTT | CASSLVGSTDTQYF | NA | NA | TRBJ2-3 | TRBV7-6
TGTGCCAGCAGGTTATCGGGGGGAACGGTGACCTACGAGCAGTACTTC | CASRLSGGTVTYEQYF | TRBD2 | few | TRBJ2-7 | TRBV11-3
TGCAGTGCTAGTGGACAGTACAATCAGCCCCAGCATTTT | CSASGQYNQPQHF | NA | NA | TRBJ1-5 | TRBV20-1